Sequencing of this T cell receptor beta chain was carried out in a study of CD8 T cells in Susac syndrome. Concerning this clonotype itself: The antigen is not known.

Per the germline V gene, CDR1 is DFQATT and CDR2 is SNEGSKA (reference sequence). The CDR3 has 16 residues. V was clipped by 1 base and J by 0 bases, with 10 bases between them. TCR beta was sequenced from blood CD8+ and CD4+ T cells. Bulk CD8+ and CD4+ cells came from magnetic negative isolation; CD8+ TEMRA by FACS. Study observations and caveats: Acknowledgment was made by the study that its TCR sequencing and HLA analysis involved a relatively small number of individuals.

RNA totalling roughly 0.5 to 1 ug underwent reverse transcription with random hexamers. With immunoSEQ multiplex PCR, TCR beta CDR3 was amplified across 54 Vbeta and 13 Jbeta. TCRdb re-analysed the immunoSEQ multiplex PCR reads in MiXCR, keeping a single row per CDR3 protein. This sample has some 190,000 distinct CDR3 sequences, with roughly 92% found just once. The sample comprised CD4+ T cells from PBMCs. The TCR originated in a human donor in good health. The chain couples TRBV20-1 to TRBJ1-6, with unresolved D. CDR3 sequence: CSARGPLSSYNSPLHF. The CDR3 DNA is TGCAGTGCTAGAGGGCCGCTTAGCTCCTATAATTCACCCCTCCACTTT.